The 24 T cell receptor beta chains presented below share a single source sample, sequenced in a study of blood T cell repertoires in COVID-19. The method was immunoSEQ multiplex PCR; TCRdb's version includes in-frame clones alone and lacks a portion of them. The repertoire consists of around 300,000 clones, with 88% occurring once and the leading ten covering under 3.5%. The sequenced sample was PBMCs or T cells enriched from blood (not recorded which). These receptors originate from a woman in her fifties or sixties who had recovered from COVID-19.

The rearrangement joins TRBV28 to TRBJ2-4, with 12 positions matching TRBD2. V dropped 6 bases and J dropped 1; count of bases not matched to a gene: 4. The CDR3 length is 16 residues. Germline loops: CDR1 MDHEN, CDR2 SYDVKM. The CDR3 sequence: CASSLLAGGAKNIQYF. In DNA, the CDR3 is TGTGCCAGCAGCTTGCTAGCGGGGGGGGCCAAAAACATTCAGTACTTC.

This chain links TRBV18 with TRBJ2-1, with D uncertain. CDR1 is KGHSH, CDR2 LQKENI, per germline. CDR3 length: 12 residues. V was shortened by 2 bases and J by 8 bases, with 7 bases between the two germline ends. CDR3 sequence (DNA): TGTGCCAGCTCACCAGGGCCGGATGAGCAGTTCTTC. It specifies CASSPGPDEQFF.

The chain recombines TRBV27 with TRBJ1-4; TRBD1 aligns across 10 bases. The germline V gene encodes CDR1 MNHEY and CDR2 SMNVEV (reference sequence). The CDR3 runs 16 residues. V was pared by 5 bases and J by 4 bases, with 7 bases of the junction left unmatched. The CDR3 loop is CASSAGTGVNNEKLFF. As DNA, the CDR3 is TGTGCCAGCAGTGCCGGGACAGGGGTTAATAATGAAAAACTGTTTTTT.

Here the CDR3 DNA reads TGTGCCAGCGGACGGGGGGGGAATATGGAAAAACTGTTTTTT. Amino acids: CASGRGGNMEKLFF. The rearrangement links TRBV7-2 to TRBJ1-4, with a weak D call TRBD1 (5 bases). This CDR3 spans 14 amino acids. CDR1 and CDR2 from the germline V gene are SGHTA and FQGNSA. V lost 8 bases to trimming and J lost 8 bases, with 18 bases between them.

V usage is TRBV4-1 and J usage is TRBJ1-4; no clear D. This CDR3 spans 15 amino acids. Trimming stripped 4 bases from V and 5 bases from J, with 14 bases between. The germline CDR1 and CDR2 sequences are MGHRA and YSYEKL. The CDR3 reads CASSRAELANEKLFF. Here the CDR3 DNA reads TGCGCCAGCAGCCGGGCGGAGCTAGCAAATGAAAAACTGTTTTTT.

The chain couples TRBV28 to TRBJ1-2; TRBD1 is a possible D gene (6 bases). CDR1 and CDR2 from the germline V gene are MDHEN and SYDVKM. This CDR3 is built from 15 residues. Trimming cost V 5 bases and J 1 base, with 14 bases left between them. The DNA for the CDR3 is TGTGCCAGCAGTCCGGGGACAAACCATAACTATGGCTACACCTTC. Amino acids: CASSPGTNHNYGYTF.

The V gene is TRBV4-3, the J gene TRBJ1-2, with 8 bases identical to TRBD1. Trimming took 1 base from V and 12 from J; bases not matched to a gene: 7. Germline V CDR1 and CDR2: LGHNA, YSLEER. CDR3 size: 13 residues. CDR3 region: CASSQGLQGVHTF. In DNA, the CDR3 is TGCGCCAGCAGCCAAGGCTTACAGGGGGTTCACACCTTC.

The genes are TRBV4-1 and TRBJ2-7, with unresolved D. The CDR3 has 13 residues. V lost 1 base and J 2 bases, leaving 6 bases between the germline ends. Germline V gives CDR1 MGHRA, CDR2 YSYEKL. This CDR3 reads CASSQVSAYEQYF. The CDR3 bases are TGCGCCAGCAGCCAAGTCAGCGCCTACGAGCAGTACTTC.

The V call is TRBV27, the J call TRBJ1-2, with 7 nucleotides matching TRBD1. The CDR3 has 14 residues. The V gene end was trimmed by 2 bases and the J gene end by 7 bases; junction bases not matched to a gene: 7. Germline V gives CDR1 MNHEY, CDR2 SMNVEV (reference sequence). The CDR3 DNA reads TGTGCCAGCAGTTTACAAGACAGGGCGACTGGCTACACCTTC. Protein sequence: CASSLQDRATGYTF.

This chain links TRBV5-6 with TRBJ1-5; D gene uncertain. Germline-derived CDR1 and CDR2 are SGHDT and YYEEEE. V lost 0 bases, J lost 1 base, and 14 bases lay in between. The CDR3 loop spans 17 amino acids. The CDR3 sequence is CASSLGGRKTSNQPQHF. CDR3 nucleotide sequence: TGTGCCAGCAGCTTGGGAGGGCGGAAGACGAGCAATCAGCCCCAGCATTTT.

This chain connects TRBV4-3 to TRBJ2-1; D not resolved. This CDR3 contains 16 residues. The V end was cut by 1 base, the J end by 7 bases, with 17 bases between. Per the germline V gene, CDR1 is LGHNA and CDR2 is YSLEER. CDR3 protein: CASSQVLALRRNEQFF. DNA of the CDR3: TGCGCCAGCAGCCAAGTTTTAGCCCTTCGGCGGAATGAGCAGTTCTTC.

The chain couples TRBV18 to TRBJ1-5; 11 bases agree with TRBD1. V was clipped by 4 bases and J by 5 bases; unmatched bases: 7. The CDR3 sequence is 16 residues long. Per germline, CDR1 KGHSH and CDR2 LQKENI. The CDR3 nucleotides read TGTGCCAGCTCACACCCAGGACAGGGGGCCCATCAGCCCCAGCATTTT. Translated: CASSHPGQGAHQPQHF.

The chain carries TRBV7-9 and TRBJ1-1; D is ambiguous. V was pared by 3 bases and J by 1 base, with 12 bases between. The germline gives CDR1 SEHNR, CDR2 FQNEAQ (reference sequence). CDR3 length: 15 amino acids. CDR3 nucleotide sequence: TGTGCCAGCAGCTTTAACAGCCCCACGAACACTGAAGCTTTCTTT. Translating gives CASSFNSPTNTEAFF.

The CDR3 DNA is TGTGCCAGCCGCCGTCACTGGAACACCGGGGAGCTGTTTTTT. This translates into CASRRHWNTGELFF. The V and J genes are TRBV9 and TRBJ2-2; no firm D call. Germline V gene sequence: CDR1 SGDLS, CDR2 YYNGEE. With 7 bases removed from V and 1 base from J, the gap between germline ends came to 11 bases. The CDR3 has 14 residues.

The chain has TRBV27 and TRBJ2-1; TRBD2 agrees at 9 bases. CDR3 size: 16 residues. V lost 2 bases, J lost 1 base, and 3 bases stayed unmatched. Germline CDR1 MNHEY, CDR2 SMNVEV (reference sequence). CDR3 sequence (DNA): TGTGCCAGCAGTTTACGGACTAGCGTGTCCTACAATGAGCAGTTCTTC. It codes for CASSLRTSVSYNEQFF.

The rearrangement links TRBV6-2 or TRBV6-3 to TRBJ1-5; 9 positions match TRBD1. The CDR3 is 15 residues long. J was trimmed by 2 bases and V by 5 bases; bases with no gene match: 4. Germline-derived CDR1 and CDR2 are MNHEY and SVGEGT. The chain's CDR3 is CASSQRTGGNQPQHF. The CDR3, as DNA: TGTGCCAGCAGTCAAAGGACAGGGGGCAATCAGCCCCAGCATTTT.

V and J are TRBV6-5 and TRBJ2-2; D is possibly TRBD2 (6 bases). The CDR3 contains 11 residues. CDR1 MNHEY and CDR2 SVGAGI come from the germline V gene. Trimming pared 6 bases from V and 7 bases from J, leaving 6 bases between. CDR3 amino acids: CASRGGGELFF. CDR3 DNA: TGTGCCAGCAGGGGGGGCGGGGAGCTGTTTTTT.

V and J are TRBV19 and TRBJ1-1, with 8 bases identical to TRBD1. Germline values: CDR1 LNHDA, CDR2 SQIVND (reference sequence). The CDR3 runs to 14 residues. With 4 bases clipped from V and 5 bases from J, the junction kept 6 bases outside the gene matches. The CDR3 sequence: CASSNRQGMTEAFF. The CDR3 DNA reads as TGTGCCAGTAGTAACCGACAGGGGATGACTGAAGCTTTCTTT.

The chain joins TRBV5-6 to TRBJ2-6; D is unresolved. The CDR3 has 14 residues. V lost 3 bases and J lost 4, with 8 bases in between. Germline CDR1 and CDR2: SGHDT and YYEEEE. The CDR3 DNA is TGTGCCAGCAGCTCCACTTGGGGGGCCAACGTCCTGACTTTC. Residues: CASSSTWGANVLTF.

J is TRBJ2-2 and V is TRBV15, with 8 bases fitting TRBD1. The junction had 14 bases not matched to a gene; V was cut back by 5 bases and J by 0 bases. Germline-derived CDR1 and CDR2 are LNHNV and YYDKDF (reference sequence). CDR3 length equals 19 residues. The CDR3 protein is CATSDPRTGRIPNTGELFF. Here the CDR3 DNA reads TGTGCCACCAGCGACCCCAGGACAGGGCGTATCCCGAACACCGGGGAGCTGTTTTTT.

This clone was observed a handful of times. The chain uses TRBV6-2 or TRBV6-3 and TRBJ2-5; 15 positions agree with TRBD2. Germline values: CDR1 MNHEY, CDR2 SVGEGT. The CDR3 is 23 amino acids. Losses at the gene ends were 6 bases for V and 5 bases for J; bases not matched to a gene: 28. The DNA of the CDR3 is TGTGCCAGCAGCCCCCTTTGGGACTCCTGGACTAGCGGGAGGGGGAAGTCGGCGGAGACCCAGTACTTC. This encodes CASSPLWDSWTSGRGKSAETQYF.

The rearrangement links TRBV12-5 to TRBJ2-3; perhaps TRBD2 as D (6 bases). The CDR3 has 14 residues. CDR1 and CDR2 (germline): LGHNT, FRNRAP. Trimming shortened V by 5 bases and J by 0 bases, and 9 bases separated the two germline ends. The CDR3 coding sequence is TGTGCTAGTGGTCTAAGCGGGAGCACAGATACGCAGTATTTT. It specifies CASGLSGSTDTQYF. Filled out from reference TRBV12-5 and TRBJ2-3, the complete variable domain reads DARVTQTPRHKVTEMGQEVTMRCQPILGHNTVFWYRQTMMQGLELLAYFRNRAPLDDSGMPKDRFSAEMPDATLATLKIQPSEPRDSAVYFCASGLSGSTDTQYFGPGTRLTVL.

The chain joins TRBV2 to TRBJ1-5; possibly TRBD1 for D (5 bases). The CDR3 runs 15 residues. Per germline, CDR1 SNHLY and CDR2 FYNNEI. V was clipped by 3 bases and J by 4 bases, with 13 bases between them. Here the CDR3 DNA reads TGTGCCAGCAGTGAGCACAGGAACAAAAATCAGCCCCAGCATTTT. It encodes CASSEHRNKNQPQHF.

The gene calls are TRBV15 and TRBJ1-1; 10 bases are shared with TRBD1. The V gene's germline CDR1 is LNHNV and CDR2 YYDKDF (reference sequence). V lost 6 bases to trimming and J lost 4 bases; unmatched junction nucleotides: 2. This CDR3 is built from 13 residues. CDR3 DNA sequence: TGTGCCACCAGAGGACAGGGGGTCACTGAAGCTTTCTTT. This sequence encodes CATRGQGVTEAFF.